This T cell receptor beta chain appears in the sequencing data of a study of cytomegalovirus exposure and HLA in healthy donors. Use of 60 Vbeta and 13 Jbeta primers characterized the PCR. Only in-frame clones appear in the TCRdb table, and some are missing; sequencing was by immunoSEQ multiplex PCR. The sample lists 120,000 to 150,000 clones, about three quarters seen once, with about 1.6% in the top ten. Notes on this clone: The antigen remains undetermined.

V lost 0 bases to trimming and J lost 1 base, with 7 bases between them. CDR1 is SGDLS and CDR2 is YYNGEE in the germline V gene. The CDR3 is 14 residues long. The study, taken as a whole, reports: Reports state that TCR beta sequences accurately predicted most subjects' HLA-A and HLA-B alleles.

The clonotype originates from a female donor in good health and CMV-seronegative. The chain uses TRBV9 and TRBJ1-2, with D unclear. Sequenced: PBMCs. As DNA, the CDR3 is TGTGCCAGCAGCGTAGCCGGAGTTAACTATGGCTACACCTTC. Its translation: CASSVAGVNYGYTF.